The entry below gives a single TCR beta chain sequence along with its context. This sample was taken from a study of blood T cell repertoires in COVID-19. On the study more broadly: Sites across the United States, Italy and Spain contributed samples from acute and convalescent COVID-19.

One Seattle source followed patients from active infection through their disease course. Method: immunoSEQ multiplex PCR; TCRdb's copy keeps in-frame clones and lacks some. This table has 300,000 to 350,000 clones, roughly nine tenths appearing once. The CDR3 runs to 19 residues. Germline V lookup: CDR1 MNHNY, CDR2 SVGAGI (reference sequence). The trim removed 5 bases at V and 0 bases at J, leaving 15 bases unmatched. This TCR was recovered from a woman aged 55-70 years with COVID-19, enrolled during active disease. The genes are TRBV6-6 and TRBJ1-5; 8 nucleotides match TRBD1. The specimen sequenced was peripheral blood. The CDR3 protein is CASSPRGTGGFYSNQPQHF. The CDR3 coding sequence is TGTGCCAGCAGTCCGCGCGGGACAGGAGGGTTCTATAGCAATCAGCCCCAGCATTTT.